Below, 22 T cell receptor beta chains from the same sample are listed, as sequenced in a study of T-cell reconstitution after alpha-beta-depleted transplantation in children. Molecular barcoding with unique molecular identifiers was used for the TCRbeta library. TCRdb re-called the PCR reads through MiXCR, storing one row per CDR3 protein. This table holds 120,000 to 150,000 distinct CDR3 sequences, roughly 8.8% found once. Specimen: PBMCs, mostly from graft donor cells, collected 180 days after TCRalphabeta/CD19-depleted stem cell transplant. Every receptor here comes from a female patient aged 2 to 10 who had a stem cell transplant for congenital amegakaryocytic thrombocytopenia, so the T cells may come from the graft donor.

Ten or more counts support this clonotype. V is TRBV5-1 and J is TRBJ2-7, with D maybe TRBD2 (7 bases). Germline V gene lookup returns CDR1 SGHRS and CDR2 YFSETQ. Deletions cut 4 bases from V and 3 bases from J, with 20 bases between. This CDR3 contains 16 residues. The CDR3 sequence: CASSPNTGRDFYEQYF. The CDR3 bases are TGCGCCAGCAGCCCAAATACAGGGAGGGATTTCTACGAGCAGTACTTC. The whole variable domain, filled in from reference TRBV5-1 and TRBJ2-7, reads KAGVTQTPRYLIKTRGQQVTLSCSPISGHRSVSWYQQTPGQGLQFLFEYFSETQRNKGNFPGRFSGRQFSNSRSEMNVSTLELGDSALYLCASSPNTGRDFYEQYFGPGTRLTVT.

In its sample, this clonotype was seen many times. The rearrangement links TRBV19 to TRBJ2-3; 11 bases map to TRBD2. The V segment lost 4 bases and the J segment 1 base; nucleotides outside the gene matches: 10. This CDR3 comprises 18 residues. CDR1 is LNHDA, CDR2 SQIVND, per germline (reference sequence). CDR3 coding DNA: TGTGCCAGTAGTACGATAGCGGGAGGGATCTTCGGCACAGATACGCAGTATTTT. This sequence encodes CASSTIAGGIFGTDTQYF. Full variable domain (remainder filled in from reference TRBV19 and TRBJ2-3): DGGITQSPKYLFRKEGQNVTLSCEQNLNHDAMYWYRQDPGQGLRLIYYSQIVNDFQKGDIAEGYSVSREKKESFPLTVTSAQKNPTAFYLCASSTIAGGIFGTDTQYFGPGTRLTVL.

This clonotype showed up many times. The rearrangement joins TRBV7-6 to TRBJ2-5; no reliable D call. The CDR3 is 14 residues long. Trimming took 5 bases from V and 1 from J, leaving 11 bases between them. In germline, CDR1 is SGHVS, CDR2 FNYEAQ. CDR3 sequence reads: CASSILRSQETQYF. In nucleotides, the CDR3 is TGTGCCAGCAGCATCCTGAGGAGCCAAGAGACCCAGTACTTC.

This clonotype showed up many times. This chain links TRBV7-6 with TRBJ2-7; 10 nucleotides align to TRBD1. Germline assignment: CDR1 SGHVS and CDR2 FNYEAQ. The CDR3 runs to 16 residues. With V trimmed by 1 base and J by 4 bases, 7 bases remained unmatched. The CDR3 nucleotides read TGTGCCAGCAGCTTAGGGGTTGGGACAGGGGCTTACGAGCAGTACTTC. Its protein is CASSLGVGTGAYEQYF.

This clonotype came up many times. This chain links TRBV12-3 or TRBV12-4 with TRBJ1-1; D is perhaps TRBD1 (5 bases). The V and J ends lost 3 bases and 4 bases respectively, with 9 bases between them. The CDR3 covers 13 residues. This CDR3 is CASSFGRVTEAFF. The CDR3, as DNA: TGTGCCAGCAGTTTCGGCAGGGTCACTGAAGCTTTCTTT.

The rearrangement links TRBV4-1 to TRBJ2-1; possible D gene TRBD1, 5 bases. CDR3 size: 15 residues. Germline values: CDR1 MGHRA, CDR2 YSYEKL. Trimming left V 2 bases short and J 4 bases short, with 12 bases between. The DNA for the CDR3 is TGCGCCAGCAGCCAATACAGGTTGATGTACAATGAGCAGTTCTTC. Protein product: CASSQYRLMYNEQFF.

This clonotype has at least ten counts. The DNA for the CDR3 is TGTGCCAGCAGCTTAAAGGGGTGGAGCGCTAGCACAGATACGCAGTATTTT. Translating it yields CASSLKGWSASTDTQYF. The V and J genes are TRBV7-2 and TRBJ2-3; TRBD1 might be the D (5 bases). The length of the CDR3 is 17 residues. V dropped 2 bases and J dropped 0 bases, with 15 bases sitting between them. Germline-derived CDR1 and CDR2 are SGHTA and FQGNSA.

This clonotype was detected ten times or more. The V gene is TRBV29-1, the J gene TRBJ1-1; D is undetermined. The CDR3 contains 10 residues. Germline assignment: CDR1 SQVTM and CDR2 ANQGSEA. V lost 7 bases, J lost 5 bases, and 8 bases lay in between. CDR3 DNA: TGCAGCGCCTTAAGTACTGAAGCTTTCTTT. It codes for CSALSTEAFF.

This clonotype was counted a few times. The chain combines TRBV6-1 with TRBJ2-7; 7 nucleotides align to TRBD1. CDR1 is MNHNS, CDR2 SASEGT, per germline. The CDR3 length is 14 residues. The V segment lost 8 bases and the J segment 0 bases; nucleotides outside the gene matches: 7. The CDR3 reads CASEAGDSSYEQYF. The CDR3 DNA follows: TGTGCCAGCGAAGCTGGGGACAGCTCCTACGAGCAGTACTTC.

The chain employs TRBV28 and TRBJ1-5; no clear D. This CDR3 has 14 amino acids. Trimming pared 2 bases from V and 3 bases from J, leaving 8 bases between. The germline V gene has CDR1 MDHEN and CDR2 SYDVKM. CDR3 in amino acids: CASSLLMINQPQHF. CDR3 in DNA: TGTGCCAGCAGTTTACTAATGATCAATCAGCCCCAGCATTTT.

This clonotype was found once. Possible read error: a much larger clone is one base away. The chain links TRBV28 to TRBJ1-5; tentative D call: TRBD1 (5 bases). The V gene's germline CDR1 is MDHEN and CDR2 SYDVKM. V shed 2 bases and J shed 6 bases, with 11 bases lying between them. CDR3 size: 14 residues. CDR3 residues: CASSLPGGGQPQHF. As DNA, the CDR3 is TGTGCCAGCAGTTTACCAGGCGGGGGTCAGCCCCAGCATTTT.

This clonotype was seen ten or more times. This sequence joins TRBV12-3 or TRBV12-4 and TRBJ2-3; possibly TRBD1 or TRBD2 for D (7 bases each). V lost 7 bases and J lost 5, with 19 bases in between. The CDR3 runs to 15 residues. The CDR3 sequence: CASTQGGPLIDTQYF. The CDR3 bases are TGTGCCAGCACCCAGGGGGGGCCCCTCATAGATACGCAGTATTTT.

The chain recombines TRBV28 with TRBJ2-3; D unclear. Germline CDR1 reads MDHEN; CDR2 reads SYDVKM. The CDR3 runs 15 residues. V lost 0 bases and J lost 6, with 13 bases in between. DNA for the CDR3: TGTGCCAGCAGTTTATGGACGGGCCAGAGGGATACGCAGTATTTT. The encoded protein is CASSLWTGQRDTQYF.

The chain carries TRBV29-1 and TRBJ2-3; D possibly uses TRBD1 or TRBD2 (5 bases each). V was trimmed by 7 bases and J by 8 bases, leaving 19 bases between them. The CDR3 length is 13 residues. From germline, CDR1 is SQVTM and CDR2 ANQGSEA. CDR3 region: CSATGTPQSTQYF. DNA of the CDR3: TGCAGCGCTACCGGGACCCCACAGAGTACGCAGTATTTT.

This clonotype appeared many times. The chain joins TRBV5-1 to TRBJ2-7; 13 bases fit TRBD2. CDR3 length: 18 amino acids. V trimming: 7 bases; J trimming: 0 bases; junction bases outside the gene matches: 13. Germline values: CDR1 SGHRS, CDR2 YFSETQ. The CDR3 nucleotides read TGCGCCAGCCAAATGAGGGGACTAGCGGGGCCACGCTCCTACGAGCAGTACTTC. Protein sequence: CASQMRGLAGPRSYEQYF. The full variable domain, in which reference TRBV5-1 and TRBJ2-7 provide the parts outside the CDR3, is KAGVTQTPRYLIKTRGQQVTLSCSPISGHRSVSWYQQTPGQGLQFLFEYFSETQRNKGNFPGRFSGRQFSNSRSEMNVSTLELGDSALYLCASQMRGLAGPRSYEQYFGPGTRLTVT.

In this sample, this clonotype turned up many times. The rearrangement joins TRBV20-1 to TRBJ1-1; TRBD1 agrees at 8 bases. The CDR3 runs 14 residues. Germline V lookup: CDR1 DFQATT, CDR2 SNEGSKA (reference sequence). V shed 5 bases, J shed 2 bases, and the junction held 7 bases outside the gene matches. The CDR3 sequence: CSAPRTGQNTEAFF. The CDR3 DNA reads TGCAGTGCTCCAAGGACAGGGCAAAACACTGAAGCTTTCTTT.

Many counts were recorded for this clonotype. The gene calls are TRBV6-1 and TRBJ1-1, with D unresolved. Trimming shortened V by 8 bases and J by 3 bases, and 7 bases separated the two germline ends. This CDR3 region has 11 residues. Germline loops: CDR1 MNHNS, CDR2 SASEGT. DNA of the CDR3: TGTGCCAGCGAGGGTCACACTGAAGCTTTCTTT. Amino acid sequence: CASEGHTEAFF.

Ten or more counts support this clonotype. The V call is TRBV13, the J call TRBJ2-4, with 8 bases fitting TRBD1. The CDR3 extends over 19 amino acids. V shed 0 bases, J shed 0 bases, and the junction held 10 bases outside the gene matches. CDR1 is PRHDT, CDR2 FYEKMQ, per germline (reference sequence). The CDR3 loop reads CASSLGQGDFILAKNIQYF. In DNA form, the CDR3 reads TGTGCCAGCAGCTTAGGACAGGGGGACTTCATACTAGCCAAAAACATTCAGTACTTC.

Regarding this clonotype: The missing conserved phenylalanine or tryptophan at the end of this CDR3 makes a read error likely. This rearrangement joins TRBV29-1 to TRBJ2-5; no firm D call. V was pared by 2 bases and J by 5 bases, with 12 bases between. Germline-derived CDR1 and CDR2 are SQVTM and ANQGSEA. The CDR3 totals 13 residues. The CDR3 loop reads CSVEFVASETQYY. The DNA of the CDR3 is TGCAGCGTTGAATTTGTCGCTTCTGAGACCCAGTACTAC.

This clonotype was counted at least ten times. CDR3 nucleotide sequence: TGCGCCAGCAGCTTAATCCCATCAGATACGCAGTATTTT. Translation gives CASSLIPSDTQYF. V gene TRBV5-1 combines with J gene TRBJ2-3; D gene uncertain. Germline CDR1 is SGHRS and CDR2 is YFSETQ. The V and J ends lost 2 bases and 4 bases respectively, with 8 bases between them. This CDR3 is built from 13 residues.

Concerning this clonotype: Given a much more abundant clone one base away, this may be a read error. The chain couples TRBV5-1 to TRBJ2-7; 7 nucleotides line up with TRBD1. Trimming removed 1 base from V and 6 bases from J; junction bases left unmatched: 13. Germline CDR1 is SGHRS and CDR2 is YFSETQ. The CDR3 has 16 amino acids. DNA for the CDR3: TGCGCCAGCAGCTTGCAGGCTAGAGGGGGCCTGGGCGAGCAGTACTTC. This sequence encodes CASSLQARGGLGEQYF.

J is TRBJ2-7 and V is TRBV20-1; 7 bases are a match to TRBD2. V lost 6 bases to trimming and J lost 6 bases; unmatched junction nucleotides: 11. The CDR3 contains 13 residues. Germline V lookup: CDR1 DFQATT, CDR2 SNEGSKA (reference sequence). Here the CDR3 reads CSAPKRDQIEQYF. CDR3 bases: TGCAGTGCCCCTAAGCGGGACCAGATCGAGCAGTACTTC.